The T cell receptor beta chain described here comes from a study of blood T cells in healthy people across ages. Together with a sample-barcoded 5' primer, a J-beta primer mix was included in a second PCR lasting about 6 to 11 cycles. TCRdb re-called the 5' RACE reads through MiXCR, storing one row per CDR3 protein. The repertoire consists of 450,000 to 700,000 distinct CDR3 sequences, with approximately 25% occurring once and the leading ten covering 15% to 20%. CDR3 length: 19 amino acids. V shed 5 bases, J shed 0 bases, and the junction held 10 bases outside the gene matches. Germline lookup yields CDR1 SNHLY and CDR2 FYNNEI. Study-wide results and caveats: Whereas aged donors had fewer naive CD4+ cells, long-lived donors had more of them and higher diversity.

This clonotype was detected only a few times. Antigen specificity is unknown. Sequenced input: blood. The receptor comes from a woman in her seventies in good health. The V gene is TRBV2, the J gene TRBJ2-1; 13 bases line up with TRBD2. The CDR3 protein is CASSTETSGGISSYNEQFF. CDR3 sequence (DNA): TGTGCCAGCAGTACCGAGACTAGCGGGGGGATCAGCTCCTACAATGAGCAGTTCTTC.